This T cell receptor (beta chain) was found in a study of cytomegalovirus exposure and HLA in healthy donors. Study-wide points: The study labeled roughly 160 TCR beta chains cytomegalovirus-associated.

The donors were members of the validation cohort, which comprised 100 to 150 subjects and was separate from the first cohort of more than 500 subjects. For this clone: Its cognate antigen is unknown.

Assay used: immunoSEQ multiplex PCR; TCRdb lists only in-frame clones, some missing. Here the sample spans around 160,000 clones, approximately 88% being singletons. After removal of 0 bases from V and 2 bases from J, the junction contained 5 bases not matched to a gene. This CDR3 region has 16 residues. Germline-derived CDR1 and CDR2 are SGDLS and YYNGEE. The TCR comes from a man in his thirties or forties in good health and CMV-seropositive. Material: PBMCs. The V and J genes are TRBV9 and TRBJ2-3, with 8 bases fitting TRBD1. The CDR3 sequence: CASSVAGGSNTDTQYF. The CDR3 bases are TGTGCCAGCAGCGTAGCAGGGGGCTCCAACACAGATACGCAGTATTTT.